The TCR beta chain under discussion was sequenced for a study of cytomegalovirus exposure and HLA in healthy donors. Study-wide context: Most genotyped donors, approximately 81% of 398, had Caucasian-associated genetic ancestry.

A multiplex PCR was run with 60 Vbeta primers and 13 Jbeta primers. Only in-frame clones appear in the TCRdb table, and some are missing; sequencing was by immunoSEQ multiplex PCR. Of about 130,000 clones listed, 80% are singletons. Whole-study findings and limits: More clonal expansion characterized HLA-associated TCR beta chains than equally common others in a later analysis.

CDR1 and CDR2 from the germline V gene are GTSNPN and SVGIG (reference sequence). The CDR3 sequence is 15 residues long. After removal of 1 base from V and 2 bases from J, the junction contained 6 bases not matched to a gene. This clone appeared a few times. Its antigen is not known. V and J are TRBV30 and TRBJ2-7, with 9 bases fitting TRBD2. The clonotype was recovered from a man aged 25 to 40 in good health and CMV-seropositive. Sequencing input: PBMCs. For the CDR3, the DNA is TGTGCCTGGAGTGGCTTACGCGGGGGGGCCTACGAGCAGTACTTC. Its protein product is CAWSGLRGGAYEQYF.